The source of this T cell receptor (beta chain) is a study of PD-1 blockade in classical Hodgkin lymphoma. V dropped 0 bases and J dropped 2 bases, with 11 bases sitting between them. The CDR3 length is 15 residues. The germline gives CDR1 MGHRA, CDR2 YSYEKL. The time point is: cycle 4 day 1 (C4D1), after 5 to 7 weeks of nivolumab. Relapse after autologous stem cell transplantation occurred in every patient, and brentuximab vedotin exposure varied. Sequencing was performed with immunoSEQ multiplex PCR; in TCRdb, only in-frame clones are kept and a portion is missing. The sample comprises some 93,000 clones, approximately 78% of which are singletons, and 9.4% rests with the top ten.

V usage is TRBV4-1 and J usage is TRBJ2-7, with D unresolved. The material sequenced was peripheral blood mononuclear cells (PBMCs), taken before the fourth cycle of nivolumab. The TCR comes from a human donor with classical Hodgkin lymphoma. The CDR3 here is CASSQEGYSPYEQYF. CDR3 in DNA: TGCGCCAGCAGCCAAGAGGGGTATTCCCCCTACGAGCAGTACTTC.